What follows are 25 T cell receptor beta chains derived from one specimen sequenced in a study of circulating and synovial CD4+ cells in juvenile arthritis. Sequencing used immunoSEQ multiplex PCR; TCRdb keeps in-frame clones, though not all of them. The sample lists roughly 33,000 clones; nearly 95% were seen once. Material: CD4+ T cells from blood. The receptors were gathered from a human donor with juvenile idiopathic arthritis.

The chain has TRBV7-2 and TRBJ2-6; D remains unclear. V was pared by 4 bases and J by 0 bases, with 7 bases between. The CDR3 totals 15 residues. Germline lookup yields CDR1 SGHTA and CDR2 FQGNSA. CDR3 sequence reads: CASSSQSSGANVLTF. The CDR3 nucleotides are TGTGCCAGCAGCTCACAGAGCTCTGGGGCCAACGTCCTGACTTTC. The variable domain in full, completed from reference TRBV7-2 and TRBJ2-6, reads GAGVSQSPSNKVTEKGKDVELRCDPISGHTALYWYRQSLGQGLEFLIYFQGNSAPDKSGLPSDRFSAERTGGSVSTLTIQRTQQEDSAVYLCASSSQSSGANVLTFGAGSRLTVL.

The rearrangement links TRBV5-1 to TRBJ2-1, with a weak D call TRBD2 (5 bases). The CDR3 totals 15 residues. Germline V CDR1 and CDR2: SGHRS, YFSETQ. The V gene lost 0 bases and the J gene lost 2 bases, with 9 bases spanning the gap. The CDR3 nucleotides read TGCGCCAGCAGCTTGGTTCCAGCGGCCTACAATGAGCAGTTCTTC. Amino acids: CASSLVPAAYNEQFF.

The CDR3 is CASSQDRVRPSGNTIYF. CDR3 sequence (DNA): TGCGCCAGCAGCCAAGATCGGGTTAGACCCTCTGGAAACACCATATATTTT. V usage is TRBV4-1 and J usage is TRBJ1-3; no firm D call. Germline-derived CDR1 and CDR2 are MGHRA and YSYEKL. This CDR3 region has 17 residues. The V gene lost 0 bases and the J gene lost 0 bases, with 12 bases spanning the gap.

The CDR3 protein is CASSGGGRAKETQYF. The DNA of the CDR3 is TGTGCCAGCAGTGGGGGCGGGAGGGCCAAAGAGACCCAGTACTTC. This chain uses TRBV2 with TRBJ2-5, with TRBD2 identical over 9 bases. Germline-derived CDR1 and CDR2 are SNHLY and FYNNEI. The CDR3 extends over 15 amino acids. V shed 4 bases, J shed 3 bases, and the junction held 6 bases outside the gene matches.

The V call is TRBV19, the J call TRBJ2-2, with 8 bases matching TRBD2. The V gene end was trimmed by 3 bases and the J gene end by 7 bases; junction bases not matched to a gene: 13. The germline V gene encodes CDR1 LNHDA and CDR2 SQIVND (reference sequence). CDR3 size: 17 residues. Written as DNA, the CDR3 is TGTGCCAGTAGTATTTTAGGTAGCGGGGAGGTCGGCGGGGAGCTGTTTTTT. Translation gives CASSILGSGEVGGELFF.

This chain uses TRBV10-2 with TRBJ2-7; 7 bases map to TRBD2. Unmatched junction bases numbered 0, after V lost 3 bases and J lost 4 bases. This CDR3 is built from 12 residues. Germline V CDR1 and CDR2: WSHSY, SAAADI. CDR3 sequence reads: CASSEAGYEQYF. In DNA form, the CDR3 reads TGCGCCAGCAGTGAAGCGGGATACGAGCAGTACTTC.

This clone was detected a few times. This chain's CDR3 is CASSSPVPTGNTIYF. CDR3 DNA: TGTGCCAGCAGTTCTCCGGTTCCTACTGGAAACACCATATATTTT. The chain carries TRBV28 and TRBJ1-3; D unclear. The CDR3 has 15 amino acids. Germline CDR1 reads MDHEN; CDR2 reads SYDVKM. V lost 4 bases to trimming and J lost 2 bases, with 12 bases between them.

This clone was observed a single time. This sequence joins TRBV2 and TRBJ2-3; perhaps TRBD2 as D (5 bases). Germline V gene data show CDR1 as SNHLY and CDR2 as FYNNEI. V was shortened by 8 bases and J by 1 base, with 13 bases between the two germline ends. The CDR3 runs to 14 residues. CDR3 protein: CASFGLRGTDTQYF. The CDR3 nucleotides read TGTGCCAGCTTTGGACTGAGGGGCACAGATACGCAGTATTTT. Supplemented by reference TRBV2 and TRBJ2-3, the full variable domain reads EPEVTQTPSHQVTQMGQEVILRCVPISNHLYFYWYRQILGQKVEFLVSFYNNEISEKSEIFDDQFSVERPDGSNFTLKIRSTKLEDSAMYFCASFGLRGTDTQYFGPGTRLTVL.

The chain employs TRBV2 and TRBJ2-3; 7 nucleotides line up with TRBD1. V shed 6 bases and J 3 bases; nucleotides not matched to a gene: 3. The CDR3 length is 13 residues. CDR1 SNHLY and CDR2 FYNNEI come from the germline V gene. CDR3 DNA sequence: TGTGCCAGCAGATACAGGGGTACAGATACGCAGTATTTT. It translates to CASRYRGTDTQYF.

V and J are TRBV28 and TRBJ2-3; no clear D. This CDR3 comprises 14 residues. V was pared by 8 bases and J by 1 base, with 13 bases between. Germline values: CDR1 MDHEN, CDR2 SYDVKM. The CDR3 bases are TGTGCCAGCTCCGAGAGTCCCCGCACAGATACGCAGTATTTT. Protein: CASSESPRTDTQYF.

This clone was found once. The chain couples TRBV2 to TRBJ1-1; the D is unclear. Germline V gene data show CDR1 as SNHLY and CDR2 as FYNNEI. With 7 bases removed from V and 6 bases from J, the gap between germline ends came to 12 bases. The CDR3 consists of 12 residues. CDR3 residues: CASTGSGAEAFF. CDR3 DNA: TGTGCCAGCACGGGGTCCGGCGCTGAAGCTTTCTTT.

The chain couples TRBV15 to TRBJ2-1, with 9 bases identical to TRBD1. The germline V gene encodes CDR1 LNHNV and CDR2 YYDKDF (reference sequence). J was trimmed by 9 bases and V by 3 bases; bases with no gene match: 3. The CDR3 has 13 amino acids. The CDR3 reads CATSRDRGREQFF. The CDR3 DNA is TGTGCCACCAGCAGGGACAGGGGTCGTGAGCAGTTCTTC.

The rearrangement joins TRBV28 to TRBJ1-2; TRBD1 agrees at 8 bases. Germline V gene lookup returns CDR1 MDHEN and CDR2 SYDVKM. CDR3 length equals 13 residues. J gave up 13 bases and V 6 bases, and 13 bases lay outside the gene matches. The CDR3 region is CASRDPGQAGGTF. The CDR3 coding sequence is TGTGCCAGCAGGGACCCGGGACAGGCCGGGGGCACCTTC.

The V gene is TRBV28, the J gene TRBJ1-3; unclear D gene. The germline V gene has CDR1 MDHEN and CDR2 SYDVKM. Trimming shortened V by 6 bases and J by 0 bases, and 12 bases separated the two germline ends. The CDR3 covers 15 residues. The CDR3: CASRYLGSSGNTIYF. Written as DNA, the CDR3 is TGTGCCAGCAGATATCTGGGCAGCTCTGGAAACACCATATATTTT. Full variable domain (outside the CDR3, taken from reference TRBV28 and TRBJ1-3): DVKVTQSSRYLVKRTGEKVFLECVQDMDHENMFWYRQDPGLGLRLIYFSYDVKMKEKGDIPEGYSVSREKKERFSLILESASTNQTSMYLCASRYLGSSGNTIYFGEGSWLTVV.

This chain joins TRBV27 and TRBJ1-1; no definite D call. The CDR3 contains 15 residues. CDR1 and CDR2 from the germline V gene are MNHEY and SMNVEV (reference sequence). Trimming took off 3 bases at V and 5 bases at J, with 16 bases between the two ends. CDR3 coding DNA: TGTGCCAGCAGTTTCATTAATTTCGAGAAAACTGAAGCTTTCTTT. Protein product: CASSFINFEKTEAFF.

The chain employs TRBV28 and TRBJ2-7; 12 nucleotides align to TRBD1. Germline assignment: CDR1 MDHEN and CDR2 SYDVKM. The CDR3 totals 15 residues. The junction had 7 bases not matched to a gene; V was cut back by 6 bases and J by 4 bases. The CDR3 nucleotides read TGTGCCAGCAGGTCCGGGACAGGGGGCCCGTACGAGCAGTACTTC. Translating gives CASRSGTGGPYEQYF.

The gene calls are TRBV4-1 and TRBJ1-5; D gene unclear. The CDR3 extends over 14 amino acids. Trimming took 0 bases from V and 4 from J, leaving 7 bases between them. Germline V gene lookup returns CDR1 MGHRA and CDR2 YSYEKL. CDR3 sequence reads: CASSQDERNQPQHF. The CDR3 nucleotides are TGCGCCAGCAGCCAAGATGAGAGAAATCAGCCCCAGCATTTT.

The V and J genes are TRBV6-1 and TRBJ1-1, with D perhaps matching TRBD1 (6 bases). V was cut by 7 bases and J by 2 bases, with 11 bases left in between. The CDR3 totals 13 residues. Germline-derived CDR1 and CDR2 are MNHNS and SASEGT. The CDR3 DNA follows: TGTGCCAGCACCCAGGGGCGAAACACTGAAGCTTTCTTT. It codes for CASTQGRNTEAFF.

The sample holds one count of this clone. The V call is TRBV6-5, the J call TRBJ1-1; D possibly corresponds to TRBD1 (5 bases). Germline V CDR1 and CDR2: MNHEY, SVGAGI. The CDR3 sequence is 12 residues long. With 0 bases removed from V and 8 bases from J, the gap between germline ends came to 7 bases. CDR3 loop: CASSYSGAEAFF. CDR3 bases: TGTGCCAGCAGTTACTCAGGGGCCGAAGCTTTCTTT.

This chain uses TRBV7-2 with TRBJ2-6, with D unclear. V gave up 2 bases and J gave up 1 base, with 9 bases separating them. CDR1 and CDR2 (germline): SGHTA, FQGNSA. The CDR3 is 16 residues long. CDR3: CASSLRQVSGANVLTF. CDR3 nucleotide sequence: TGTGCCAGCAGCTTACGGCAGGTTTCTGGGGCCAACGTCCTGACTTTC. The variable domain in full, with the rest retrieved from reference TRBV7-2 and TRBJ2-6, is GAGVSQSPSNKVTEKGKDVELRCDPISGHTALYWYRQSLGQGLEFLIYFQGNSAPDKSGLPSDRFSAERTGGSVSTLTIQRTQQEDSAVYLCASSLRQVSGANVLTFGAGSRLTVL.

The rearrangement joins TRBV19 to TRBJ2-1, with D possibly matching TRBD1 (6 bases). This CDR3 is built from 13 residues. Germline V gene lookup returns CDR1 LNHDA and CDR2 SQIVND (reference sequence). Trimming took 11 bases from V and 6 from J, leaving 17 bases between them. CDR3 protein: CASGGSLGNEQFF. The CDR3 coding sequence is TGTGCCTCTGGGGGCTCCCTCGGCAATGAGCAGTTCTTC.

The chain has TRBV6-5 and TRBJ1-3, with 7 bases that match TRBD1. V lost 2 bases to trimming and J lost 8 bases; unmatched junction nucleotides: 6. The CDR3 extends over 14 amino acids. CDR1 and CDR2 from the germline V gene are MNHEY and SVGAGI. Here the CDR3 reads CASSYRGRRDTIYF. In nucleotides, the CDR3 is TGTGCCAGCAGTTACAGGGGGCGCCGGGACACCATATATTTT.

The chain uses TRBV6-1 and TRBJ2-7, with 8 nucleotides matching TRBD1. V trimming: 4 bases; J trimming: 6 bases; junction bases outside the gene matches: 5. CDR1 is MNHNS and CDR2 is SASEGT in the germline V gene. The CDR3 spans 13 residues. The CDR3 reads CASSANQGAEQYF. The CDR3 nucleotides read TGTGCCAGCAGTGCGAATCAGGGGGCCGAGCAGTACTTC.

The chain has TRBV6-5 and TRBJ2-3, with 7 bases matching TRBD2. The CDR3 is 14 residues long. V lost 4 bases, J lost 1 base, and 2 bases stayed unmatched. From germline, CDR1 is MNHEY and CDR2 SVGAGI. The CDR3 DNA reads TGTGCCAGCAGTTTCCTAGCGGGCACAGATACGCAGTATTTT. Protein: CASSFLAGTDTQYF.

The V gene is TRBV6-5, the J gene TRBJ2-7; D ambiguous. V was shortened by 8 bases and J by 0 bases, with 11 bases between the two germline ends. The germline CDR1 and CDR2 sequences are MNHEY and SVGAGI. The CDR3 is 13 amino acids. DNA for the CDR3: TGTGCCAGCCAGGAACAGTACTCCTACGAGCAGTACTTC. Translating it yields CASQEQYSYEQYF.